The entry below describes one T cell receptor beta chain. Its antigen is currently unknown. The sample is drawn from a study of T cell responses to AZD1222 COVID-19 vaccine. For the study at large: Analysis merged second doses at about 4 or about 12 weeks.

Produced via immunoSEQ multiplex PCR; TCRdb's table is partial and in-frame only. The sample includes fewer than 200,000 clones, 85% to 90% of them seen just once. The V end lost 0 bases, the J end lost 2 bases, and 8 bases lay between the germline ends. CDR1 is MGHRA and CDR2 is YSYEKL in the germline V gene. The CDR3 consists of 15 residues. Study outcomes and limitations: Repertoire sampling occurred only after the peak T cell response. It should be noted that donors were predominantly white British and more often female, and clonal diversity was possibly underestimated. Seropositive status at baseline applied to only a handful of AZD1222 recipients.

The rearrangement joins TRBV4-1 to TRBJ1-3, with no clear D. The receptor's source is an adult in good health. Sequencing used peripheral blood, obtained on day 0 of AZD1222 vaccination. The CDR3 spells CASSQDLAAGNTIYF. For the CDR3, the DNA is TGCGCCAGCAGCCAAGATCTTGCAGCTGGAAACACCATATATTTT.